The 28 T cell receptor beta chains below come from one sample, sequenced in a study of blood T cells in healthy people across ages. Sample-barcoded 5' priming and a J-beta primer mix drove a second PCR of roughly 6 to 12 cycles. TCRdb used MiXCR to reprocess the 5' RACE reads, holding one entry per CDR3 protein. The sample consists of 1.5 million to 2 million distinct CDR3 sequences, less than 50% of them appearing once. The sequencing sample was made of blood. Source of these receptors: a woman between 35 and 50 years old in good health.

V and J are TRBV2 and TRBJ2-5; D is possibly TRBD1 (6 bases). The J call is in doubt because the DNA end fits TRBJ2-4 better. CDR3 size: 14 residues. Germline V gene lookup returns CDR1 SNHLY and CDR2 FYNNEI. The CDR3 loop is CASRGTYIINIQYF. The CDR3 nucleotides read TGTGCCAGCAGGGGGACATATATAATAAACATTCAGTACTTC.

A few counts support this clonotype. The chain has TRBV10-1 and TRBJ2-1; D ambiguous. CDR1 is WNHNN and CDR2 is SYGVQD in the germline V gene (reference sequence). The CDR3 covers 16 residues. V was pared by 0 bases and J by 2 bases, with 11 bases between. The CDR3: CASSESPLRPYNEQFF. The DNA for the CDR3 is TGCGCCAGCAGTGAGTCCCCCCTCAGGCCCTACAATGAGCAGTTCTTC.

V is TRBV4-3 and J is TRBJ1-2, with D perhaps matching TRBD1 (5 bases). The CDR3 extends over 15 amino acids. V lost 0 bases, J lost 7 bases, and 15 bases lay in between. Germline-derived CDR1 and CDR2 are LGHNA and YSLEER. In DNA, the CDR3 is TGCGCCAGCAGCCAAGATTGGGCAGGGAGAGCTGGCTACACCTTC. Its translation: CASSQDWAGRAGYTF.

V usage is TRBV10-3 and J usage is TRBJ1-2, with 7 positions matching TRBD1. Germline V CDR1 and CDR2: ENHRY, SYGVKD. This CDR3 comprises 12 residues. The J segment lost 4 bases and the V segment lost 7 bases, leaving 3 bases of the junction unmatched. The CDR3 sequence is CAITDRVYGYTF. The DNA of the CDR3 is TGTGCCATCACTGACAGGGTCTATGGCTACACCTTC.

This rearrangement joins TRBV6-5 to TRBJ2-2; D remains ambiguous. The CDR3 length is 15 residues. Between the trimmed V and J ends, which lost 3 bases and 4 bases, there was a span of 12 bases. Germline lookup yields CDR1 MNHEY and CDR2 SVGAGI. CDR3: CASSYLPLATGELFF. CDR3 in DNA: TGTGCCAGCAGTTATCTTCCCTTGGCCACCGGGGAGCTGTTTTTT.

The chain links TRBV11-2 to TRBJ2-7; D unresolved. CDR1 and CDR2 (germline): SGHAT, FQNNGV. V lost 0 bases and J lost 2, with 8 bases in between. The CDR3 totals 14 residues. The CDR3 bases are TGTGCCAGCAGCTTAGATCGGAACACCTACGAGCAGTACTTC. Translated: CASSLDRNTYEQYF.

J is TRBJ2-2 and V is TRBV29-1; the D is unclear. The CDR3 has 14 residues. The V end lost 6 bases, the J end lost 1 base, and 12 bases lay between the germline ends. Germline-derived CDR1 and CDR2 are SQVTM and ANQGSEA. Written as DNA, the CDR3 is TGCAGCGTCCAATTTCAGGTGAACACCGGGGAGCTGTTTTTT. It translates to CSVQFQVNTGELFF.

This clonotype was found once. The junction shows a germline mismatch at one end, possibly a read error. The V call is TRBV10-3, the J call TRBJ2-3, with D perhaps TRBD1 (5 bases). The CDR3 extends over 15 amino acids. Germline CDR1 ENHRY, CDR2 SYGVKD. This CDR3 reads CVISGPTASTDTQYF. DNA for the CDR3: TGTGTCATCAGTGGACCGACAGCTAGCACAGATACGCAGTATTTT.

The gene calls are TRBV5-1 and TRBJ2-5; tentatively, D is TRBD2 (6 bases). The V end was cut by 7 bases, the J end by 5 bases, with 27 bases between. Per germline, CDR1 SGHRS and CDR2 YFSETQ. The CDR3 runs 17 residues. The CDR3 loop reads CASGLFEGWRGDETQYF. The CDR3 DNA sequence: TGCGCCAGCGGGTTATTCGAGGGATGGCGGGGAGATGAGACCCAGTACTTC.

This clonotype was found a few times. The chain joins TRBV9 to TRBJ1-2; no reliable D call. CDR1 and CDR2 (germline): SGDLS, YYNGEE. The CDR3 contains 14 residues. The germline V and J ends were trimmed by 0 bases and 4 bases, with 10 bases remaining between them. CDR3 residues: CASSVGEVAYGYTF. As DNA, the CDR3 is TGTGCCAGCAGCGTAGGGGAGGTGGCCTATGGCTACACCTTC.

The chain uses TRBV29-1 and TRBJ1-1; 10 nucleotides align to TRBD1. Germline assignment: CDR1 SQVTM and CDR2 ANQGSEA. CDR3 length: 16 amino acids. V lost 7 bases and J lost 6; bases outside the gene matches: 17. CDR3: CSARGDRGRVTAEAFF. As DNA, the CDR3 is TGCAGCGCCAGAGGAGACAGGGGGCGCGTTACGGCTGAAGCTTTCTTT.

Only one count was recorded for this clonotype. This chain connects TRBV6-6 to TRBJ2-5; no reliable D call. The end of the DNA aligns better with TRBJ2-7, so the J call may be wrong. Germline V CDR1 and CDR2: MNHNY, SVGAGI (reference sequence). The CDR3 contains 15 residues. This chain's CDR3 is CASSYLEPGTYEQYF. The CDR3 region has the DNA TGTGCCAGCAGTTATCTTGAACCAGGCACCTACGAGCAGTACTTC.

This clonotype was counted only a few times. The J gene is TRBJ2-1, the V gene TRBV7-2; tentative D call: TRBD2 (5 bases). The germline CDR1 and CDR2 sequences are SGHTA and FQGNSA. Trimming stripped 5 bases from V and 0 bases from J, with 14 bases between. The CDR3 is 16 residues long. The CDR3 is CASSASNGLSYNEQFF. The CDR3 DNA reads as TGTGCCAGCAGCGCCTCTAACGGACTCTCCTACAATGAGCAGTTCTTC.

This clonotype was observed a handful of times. V and J are TRBV28 and TRBJ2-7; maybe TRBD2 (6 bases). The CDR3 spans 15 residues. The germline V and J ends were trimmed by 5 bases and 0 bases, with 14 bases remaining between them. The germline V gene has CDR1 MDHEN and CDR2 SYDVKM. The CDR3 region is CASSGPRGSSYEQYF. The CDR3 bases are TGTGCCAGCAGTGGGCCCCGGGGGAGCTCCTACGAGCAGTACTTC. The full variable domain, rest sourced from reference TRBV28 and TRBJ2-7, is DVKVTQSSRYLVKRTGEKVFLECVQDMDHENMFWYRQDPGLGLRLIYFSYDVKMKEKGDIPEGYSVSREKKERFSLILESASTNQTSMYLCASSGPRGSSYEQYFGPGTRLTVT.

This clonotype has more than one count but fewer than ten. The chain combines TRBV7-9 with TRBJ1-1; D gene ambiguous. V dropped 1 base and J dropped 1 base, with 10 bases sitting between them. The CDR3 is 15 residues long. From germline, CDR1 is SEHNR and CDR2 FQNEAQ (reference sequence). Here the CDR3 reads CASSLDDIGNTEAFF. DNA for the CDR3: TGTGCCAGCAGCTTAGACGACATTGGGAACACTGAAGCTTTCTTT.

The rearrangement joins TRBV7-9 to TRBJ2-4; D assignment may be TRBD1 or TRBD2 (5 bases each). There are 13 residues in the CDR3. V was clipped by 7 bases and J by 6 bases, with 13 bases between them. The V gene's germline CDR1 is SEHNR and CDR2 FQNEAQ (reference sequence). In DNA form, the CDR3 reads TGTGCCAGCACCCGTGCCGGGACAAACATTCAGTACTTC. Translation: CASTRAGTNIQYF.

J is TRBJ1-4 and V is TRBV20-1; D is perhaps TRBD1 (5 bases). This CDR3 comprises 15 residues. Between the trimmed V and J ends, which lost 8 bases and 3 bases, there was a span of 19 bases. The germline V gene encodes CDR1 DFQATT and CDR2 SNEGSKA (reference sequence). CDR3 nucleotide sequence: TGCAGTTCACGGGACCTCAAAGTGGCTAATGAAAAACTGTTTTTT. It specifies CSSRDLKVANEKLFF.

This clonotype occurred a few times. CDR3 protein: CASSPGQGTSGANVLTF. As DNA, the CDR3 is TGTGCCAGCAGTCCGGGACAGGGAACCTCTGGGGCCAACGTCCTGACTTTC. The chain carries TRBV6-2 or TRBV6-3 and TRBJ2-6; TRBD1 matches 9 bases. Trimming removed 5 bases from V and 0 bases from J; junction bases left unmatched: 5. The CDR3 is made up of 17 amino acids. Germline CDR1 and CDR2: MNHEY and SVGEGT.

A word on this clonotype: The junction departs from the called germline gene at one end, perhaps through a read error. The chain couples TRBV5-1 to TRBJ2-3; perhaps TRBD2 as D (6 bases). The CDR3 runs to 18 residues. Looked up from germline, CDR1 is SGHRS and CDR2 is YFSETQ. The CDR3 DNA is TGCGCCAGCAGCTTAAGTGCTGCGGGGCCGACACGCACAGGTACGCAGTATTTT. Translating it yields CASSLSAAGPTRTGTQYF.

The chain has TRBV20-1 and TRBJ2-7; 11 bases match TRBD2. The CDR3 is 13 amino acids. With 6 bases clipped from V and 3 bases from J, the junction kept 4 bases outside the gene matches. Germline CDR1 DFQATT, CDR2 SNEGSKA (reference sequence). This CDR3 is CSAVAGGDYEQYF. The DNA for the CDR3 is TGCAGTGCGGTAGCGGGGGGGGACTACGAGCAGTACTTC.

This clonotype was picked up a small number of times. This chain connects TRBV12-3 or TRBV12-4 to TRBJ2-7; TRBD1 agrees at 7 bases. Trimming removed 6 bases from V and 4 bases from J; junction bases left unmatched: 6. CDR3 length: 13 amino acids. The CDR3 spells CASRTTGIYEQYF. The DNA for the CDR3 is TGTGCCAGCAGAACGACAGGGATATACGAGCAGTACTTC.

In this sample, this clonotype turned up a few times. This rearrangement joins TRBV28 to TRBJ2-3; D remains ambiguous. Between the trimmed V and J ends, which lost 6 bases and 5 bases, there was a span of 15 bases. The CDR3 runs to 14 residues. Per the germline V gene, CDR1 is MDHEN and CDR2 is SYDVKM. CDR3: CASRWTQPRDTQYF. The CDR3 coding sequence is TGTGCCAGCAGGTGGACCCAACCCCGAGATACGCAGTATTTT.

This clonotype was seen a handful of times. The chain carries TRBV5-1 and TRBJ2-6; D may be TRBD1 (6 bases). Germline lookup yields CDR1 SGHRS and CDR2 YFSETQ. V shed 3 bases and J shed 0 bases, with 10 bases lying between them. This CDR3 contains 16 residues. The CDR3 protein is CASSSDRLSGANVLTF. DNA of the CDR3: TGCGCCAGCAGCTCCGACAGGCTCTCTGGGGCCAACGTCCTGACTTTC.

The rearrangement joins TRBV7-9 to TRBJ1-2; a possible D gene is TRBD1 (5 bases). Germline CDR1 reads SEHNR; CDR2 reads FQNEAQ (reference sequence). Trimming stripped 1 base from V and 4 bases from J, with 13 bases between. This CDR3 contains 15 residues. The DNA of the CDR3 is TGTGCCAGCAGCTTAGTTTCCGGGACCCTCTATGGCTACACCTTC. Its protein is CASSLVSGTLYGYTF.

The chain carries TRBV5-1 and TRBJ2-3, with 11 bases identical to TRBD1. The CDR3 spans 18 residues. The V segment lost 0 bases and the J segment 2 bases; nucleotides outside the gene matches: 8. Germline V gives CDR1 SGHRS, CDR2 YFSETQ. The CDR3 DNA sequence: TGCGCCAGCAGCTTGGATGGGGGACAGGGGGTCTTCACAGATACGCAGTATTTT. Protein: CASSLDGGQGVFTDTQYF.

Of note for this clonotype: A much larger clone is a single base away; this may be a read error. The chain has TRBV4-2 and TRBJ2-4; 8 nucleotides agree with TRBD2. The CDR3 extends over 16 amino acids. Trimming removed 1 base from V and 9 bases from J; junction bases left unmatched: 11. Germline V gene sequence: CDR1 LGHNA, CDR2 YNFKEQ. The DNA for the CDR3 is TGTGCCAGCAGCCAAGTTCTCGGGAGGGACTTTAGCATTCAGTACTTC. It specifies CASSQVLGRDFSIQYF.

The J gene is TRBJ2-1, the V gene TRBV5-5; 7 nucleotides agree with TRBD2. CDR1 SGHKS and CDR2 YYEKEE come from the germline V gene (reference sequence). The CDR3 runs 14 residues. After removal of 3 bases from V and 6 bases from J, the junction contained 6 bases not matched to a gene. The CDR3 nucleotides read TGTGCCAGCAGCTCTGGACTAGGAGCCAATGAGCAGTTCTTC. This gives the protein CASSSGLGANEQFF.

The J gene is TRBJ2-3, the V gene TRBV2; D tentatively reads TRBD1 or TRBD2 (6 bases each). Germline lookup yields CDR1 SNHLY and CDR2 FYNNEI. The V gene lost 4 bases and the J gene lost 9 bases, with 17 bases spanning the gap. This CDR3 has 14 amino acids. The CDR3 reads CASSGGGGGGTQYF. For the CDR3, the DNA is TGTGCCAGCAGTGGGGGAGGTGGAGGGGGAACGCAGTATTTT.